This is a list of T cell receptor beta chains from one sample in a study of beta chain features in type 1 diabetes. Sequenced by immunoSEQ multiplex PCR; TCRdb stores in-frame clones only, minus some. The table lists some 240,000 clones, 15% to 20% of them singletons, with more than 0.075% in the top ten. Sample: naive CD4+ T cells from blood. The source of these receptors is a man aged 25 to 40 with type 1 diabetes. CDR3s include the opening cysteine and the closing phenylalanine or tryptophan. The D gene is left open where the match is weak. Size is omitted from some rows. Given values are once, few, many or a class for expanded clones.

d_call: NA; v_call: TRBV29-1; clone_size: NA; j_call: TRBJ2-3; cdr3_nt: TGCAGCGTTCCACGGCGAAACACAGATACGCAGTATTTT; cdr3_aa: CSVPRRNTDTQYF
d_call: TRBD1; v_call: TRBV11-2; clone_size: NA; j_call: TRBJ2-5; cdr3_nt: TGTGCCAGCAGCTTCGACAGGGGCGCTAAGACCCAGTACTTC; cdr3_aa: CASSFDRGAKTQYF
d_call: NA; v_call: TRBV21-1; clone_size: NA; j_call: TRBJ2-7; cdr3_nt: TGTGCCAGCAGCCTCCGGGACAGGGTACACGAGCAGTACTTC; cdr3_aa: CASSLRDRVHEQYF
d_call: NA; v_call: TRBV29-1; clone_size: NA; j_call: TRBJ2-5; cdr3_nt: TGCAGCGGTGATACCCAGTACTTC; cdr3_aa: CSGDTQYF
d_call: NA; v_call: TRBV29-1; clone_size: few; j_call: TRBJ1-1; cdr3_nt: TGCAGCGTTGTCCGAACCGGCACTGAAGCTTTCTTT; cdr3_aa: CSVVRTGTEAFF
d_call: NA; v_call: TRBV10-2; clone_size: NA; j_call: TRBJ1-2; cdr3_nt: TGCGCCAGCAGTGAGAGTAGAGGCTACACCTTC; cdr3_aa: CASSESRGYTF
d_call: TRBD2; v_call: TRBV7-9; clone_size: few; j_call: TRBJ2-1; cdr3_nt: TGTGCCAGCAGTAAGCGGGAGGGCCCCTACAATGAGCAGTTCTTC; cdr3_aa: CASSKREGPYNEQFF
d_call: TRBD1; v_call: TRBV5-1; clone_size: few; j_call: TRBJ2-3; cdr3_nt: TGCGCCAGCAGCTTCCGGACAGGATTCACAGATACGCAGTATTTT; cdr3_aa: CASSFRTGFTDTQYF
d_call: NA; v_call: TRBV27; clone_size: few; j_call: TRBJ2-1; cdr3_nt: TGTGCCAGCAGTTTTTTGATCGAGGGACATGAGCAGTTCTTC; cdr3_aa: CASSFLIEGHEQFF
d_call: NA; v_call: TRBV9; clone_size: NA; j_call: TRBJ1-4; cdr3_nt: TGTGCCAGCAGCGTATCTACAGCACCAACTAATGAAAAACTGTTTTTT; cdr3_aa: CASSVSTAPTNEKLFF
d_call: TRBD1; v_call: TRBV6-5; clone_size: few; j_call: TRBJ2-2; cdr3_nt: TGTGCCATCAAATGGATAGGGGGCCAGGAGCTGTTTTTT; cdr3_aa: CAIKWIGGQELFF
d_call: NA; v_call: TRBV30; clone_size: few; j_call: TRBJ1-1; cdr3_nt: TGTGCCTGGGGGACCCCCCAGGGGAAGGGCACTGAAGCTTTCTTT; cdr3_aa: CAWGTPQGKGTEAFF
d_call: TRBD2; v_call: TRBV2; clone_size: NA; j_call: TRBJ2-3; cdr3_nt: TGTGCCAGCAGGGTGACTAGCGGCACAGATACGCAGTATTTT; cdr3_aa: CASRVTSGTDTQYF
d_call: TRBD1; v_call: TRBV7-2; clone_size: NA; j_call: TRBJ2-5; cdr3_nt: TGTGCCAGCAGCCCTCGGACAGGGCTACGGGAGACCCAGTACTTC; cdr3_aa: CASSPRTGLRETQYF
d_call: NA; v_call: TRBV29-1; clone_size: NA; j_call: TRBJ1-4; cdr3_nt: TGCAGCGTTGAACAGGGTGGGGAAAAACTGTTTTTT; cdr3_aa: CSVEQGGEKLFF
d_call: NA; v_call: TRBV27; clone_size: NA; j_call: TRBJ2-6; cdr3_nt: TGTGCCAGCAGGCCTCTGCTCTCGTCTGGGGCCAACGTCCTGACTTTC; cdr3_aa: CASRPLLSSGANVLTF
d_call: NA; v_call: TRBV2; clone_size: NA; j_call: TRBJ2-5; cdr3_nt: TGTGCCAGCATTCTAACGACAGGTCGAGAGACCCAGTACTTC; cdr3_aa: CASILTTGRETQYF
d_call: TRBD2; v_call: TRBV10-3; clone_size: few; j_call: TRBJ2-1; cdr3_nt: TGTGCCATCGGCCTAGCGGGAGGGGATGAGCAGTTCTTC; cdr3_aa: CAIGLAGGDEQFF
d_call: TRBD1; v_call: TRBV7-9; clone_size: NA; j_call: TRBJ2-3; cdr3_nt: TGTGCCAGCAGTGTACAGGGGGCAGATACGCAGTATTTT; cdr3_aa: CASSVQGADTQYF
d_call: NA; v_call: TRBV29-1; clone_size: few; j_call: TRBJ1-2; cdr3_nt: TGCAGCGTTTTCTCTCTGATTACATCCAGGGGTCATGGCTACACCTTC; cdr3_aa: CSVFSLITSRGHGYTF
d_call: TRBD1; v_call: TRBV7-9; clone_size: NA; j_call: TRBJ2-1; cdr3_nt: TGTGCCAGCAGCCCCAAGGGACAGGGGGCTGAATTCTACAATGAGCAGTTCTTC; cdr3_aa: CASSPKGQGAEFYNEQFF
d_call: TRBD2; v_call: TRBV7-2; clone_size: few; j_call: TRBJ2-3; cdr3_nt: TGTGCCAGCAGCTTAGCGGGGACTAGCGGAACCACAGATACGCAGTATTTT; cdr3_aa: CASSLAGTSGTTDTQYF
d_call: NA; v_call: TRBV25-1; clone_size: few; j_call: TRBJ1-2; cdr3_nt: TGTGCCAGCAGTGACCCCCGCCGGGGGGAAAACTATGGCTACACCTTC; cdr3_aa: CASSDPRRGENYGYTF
d_call: NA; v_call: TRBV6-5; clone_size: NA; j_call: TRBJ2-3; cdr3_nt: TGTGCCAGCGGGAGCACAGATACGCAGTATTTT; cdr3_aa: CASGSTDTQYF
d_call: TRBD2; v_call: TRBV5-4; clone_size: few; j_call: TRBJ2-3; cdr3_nt: TGTGCCAGCAGCTTACGGAGCGGGGCAGATACGCAGTATTTT; cdr3_aa: CASSLRSGADTQYF
d_call: NA; v_call: TRBV29-1; clone_size: NA; j_call: TRBJ1-2; cdr3_nt: TGCAGCGTTGTTGGGGATGGCTACACCTTC; cdr3_aa: CSVVGDGYTF
d_call: TRBD2; v_call: TRBV7-2; clone_size: NA; j_call: TRBJ2-7; cdr3_nt: TGTGCCAGCAGCTTAGGGATAGCGGGGATCTCCTACGAGCAGTACTTC; cdr3_aa: CASSLGIAGISYEQYF
d_call: NA; v_call: TRBV7-2; clone_size: NA; j_call: TRBJ2-7; cdr3_nt: TGTGCCAGCAGCACTTACAGGGACGAGCAGTACTTC; cdr3_aa: CASSTYRDEQYF
d_call: NA; v_call: TRBV5-4; clone_size: NA; j_call: TRBJ2-7; cdr3_nt: TGTGCCAGCAGTGGGGGAAACGAGCAGTACTTC; cdr3_aa: CASSGGNEQYF
d_call: NA; v_call: TRBV28; clone_size: NA; j_call: TRBJ2-7; cdr3_nt: TGTGCCAGCACCGCGGGACAGACCTACGAGCAGTACTTC; cdr3_aa: CASTAGQTYEQYF
d_call: NA; v_call: TRBV25-1; clone_size: NA; j_call: TRBJ2-5; cdr3_nt: TGTGCCAGCAGTCTTGGGACCGGGACCCAGTACTTC; cdr3_aa: CASSLGTGTQYF
d_call: TRBD2; v_call: TRBV28; clone_size: NA; j_call: TRBJ2-7; cdr3_nt: TGTGCCAGCGCAAGCGGGAGCTCGCCCTACGAGCAGTACTTC; cdr3_aa: CASASGSSPYEQYF
d_call: NA; v_call: TRBV7-2; clone_size: once; j_call: TRBJ2-7; cdr3_nt: TGTGCCAGCAGCTCGACGGGCGAGCAGTACTTC; cdr3_aa: CASSSTGEQYF
d_call: TRBD2; v_call: TRBV5-1; clone_size: few; j_call: TRBJ2-7; cdr3_nt: TGCGCCAGCAGGATAGAGCGGGAGGGCTACGAGCAGTACTTC; cdr3_aa: CASRIEREGYEQYF
d_call: NA; v_call: TRBV4-2; clone_size: NA; j_call: TRBJ2-1; cdr3_nt: TGTGCCAGCAGCCAATCCCAAAGACGGGTAAGGAATGAGCAGTTCTTC; cdr3_aa: CASSQSQRRVRNEQFF
d_call: TRBD2; v_call: TRBV9; clone_size: few; j_call: TRBJ2-7; cdr3_nt: TGTGCCAGCAGCGATAGTAGCGGGAGAGGTCTCGAGCAGTACTTC; cdr3_aa: CASSDSSGRGLEQYF
d_call: NA; v_call: TRBV18; clone_size: NA; j_call: TRBJ1-1; cdr3_nt: TGTGCCACCGAAGGGCTTATGAACACTGAAGCTTTCTTT; cdr3_aa: CATEGLMNTEAFF
d_call: TRBD2; v_call: TRBV4-3; clone_size: few; j_call: TRBJ2-3; cdr3_nt: TGCGCCAGCAGCCAAGATGCGGGGGTGAATACGCAGTATTTT; cdr3_aa: CASSQDAGVNTQYF
d_call: NA; v_call: TRBV16; clone_size: NA; j_call: TRBJ1-4; cdr3_nt: TGTGCCAGCAGCCAGACGGACAGTGTGATAGGAAAACTGTTTTTT; cdr3_aa: CASSQTDSVIGKLFF
d_call: TRBD2; v_call: TRBV27; clone_size: few; j_call: TRBJ2-1; cdr3_nt: TGTGCCAGCAGTTTATACCCTCGGGGGGGTCATGAGCAGTTCTTC; cdr3_aa: CASSLYPRGGHEQFF
d_call: NA; v_call: TRBV7-2; clone_size: few; j_call: TRBJ2-6; cdr3_nt: TGTGCCAGCAGGGTCTCTGGGGCCAACGTCCTGACTTTC; cdr3_aa: CASRVSGANVLTF
d_call: NA; v_call: TRBV23-1; clone_size: NA; j_call: TRBJ2-5; cdr3_nt: TGCGCCAGCCCCAAGGTCCCCGCTTTAGGAGGGACCCAGTACTTC; cdr3_aa: CASPKVPALGGTQYF
d_call: NA; v_call: TRBV29-1; clone_size: few; j_call: TRBJ1-2; cdr3_nt: TGCAGCGTTTCGCAGCGGCTTCTCTCCTATGGCTACACCTTC; cdr3_aa: CSVSQRLLSYGYTF
d_call: NA; v_call: TRBV9; clone_size: few; j_call: TRBJ1-2; cdr3_nt: TGTGCCAGCAGCGCCGAACCCGATACGAACTATGGCTACACCTTC; cdr3_aa: CASSAEPDTNYGYTF
d_call: NA; v_call: TRBV29-1; clone_size: few; j_call: TRBJ2-7; cdr3_nt: TGCAGCGTTCGGGGCAGGGCCACCTACGAGCAGTACTTC; cdr3_aa: CSVRGRATYEQYF
d_call: NA; v_call: TRBV4-2; clone_size: NA; j_call: TRBJ1-5; cdr3_nt: TGTGCCAGCAGCCGATACAGGGACAGCAATCAGCCCCAGCATTTT; cdr3_aa: CASSRYRDSNQPQHF
d_call: TRBD1; v_call: TRBV29-1; clone_size: few; j_call: TRBJ1-5; cdr3_nt: TGCAGCGTACTACAGGGGGCGAATCAGCCCCAGCATTTT; cdr3_aa: CSVLQGANQPQHF
d_call: NA; v_call: TRBV29-1; clone_size: NA; j_call: TRBJ2-5; cdr3_nt: TGCAGCGTTCCGCCTAGACAGGCTCAAGAGACCCAGTACTTC; cdr3_aa: CSVPPRQAQETQYF
d_call: TRBD1; v_call: TRBV2; clone_size: NA; j_call: TRBJ2-7; cdr3_nt: TGTGCCAGCAGTGAAGGGACAGGGGAGTACGAGCAGTACTTC; cdr3_aa: CASSEGTGEYEQYF
d_call: TRBD2; v_call: TRBV7-9; clone_size: NA; j_call: TRBJ2-5; cdr3_nt: TGTGCCAGCAGCTTGACTAGCGGCCAAGAGACCCAGTACTTC; cdr3_aa: CASSLTSGQETQYF
d_call: NA; v_call: TRBV27; clone_size: few; j_call: TRBJ2-1; cdr3_nt: TGTGCCAGCAGTTATGAGACCACCGGCAATCAGCAGTTCTTC; cdr3_aa: CASSYETTGNQQFF
d_call: TRBD2; v_call: TRBV11-3; clone_size: NA; j_call: TRBJ2-1; cdr3_nt: TGTGCCAGCAGGGCGGGAGGCTCAGAAGGTGAGCAGTTCTTC; cdr3_aa: CASRAGGSEGEQFF
d_call: NA; v_call: TRBV28; clone_size: few; j_call: TRBJ2-3; cdr3_nt: TGTGCCAGCAGTTTGTCGGGAGTGGGAGATACGCAGTATTTT; cdr3_aa: CASSLSGVGDTQYF
d_call: TRBD1; v_call: TRBV29-1; clone_size: NA; j_call: TRBJ1-1; cdr3_nt: TGCAGCGCGACAGGGGGAATGAACACTGAAGCTTTCTTT; cdr3_aa: CSATGGMNTEAFF
d_call: NA; v_call: TRBV7-9; clone_size: few; j_call: TRBJ2-7; cdr3_nt: TGTGCCAGCACCTACCGGGGGCAGAACTACGAGCAGTACTTC; cdr3_aa: CASTYRGQNYEQYF